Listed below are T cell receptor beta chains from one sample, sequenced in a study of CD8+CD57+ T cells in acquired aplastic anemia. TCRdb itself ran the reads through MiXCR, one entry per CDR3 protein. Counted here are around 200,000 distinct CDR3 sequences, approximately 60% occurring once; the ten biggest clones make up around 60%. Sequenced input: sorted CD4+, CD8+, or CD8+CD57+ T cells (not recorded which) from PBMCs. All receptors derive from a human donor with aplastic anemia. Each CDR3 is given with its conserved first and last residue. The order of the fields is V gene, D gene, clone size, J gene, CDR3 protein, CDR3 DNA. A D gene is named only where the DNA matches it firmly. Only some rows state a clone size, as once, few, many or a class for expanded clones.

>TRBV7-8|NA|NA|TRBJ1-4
CASRAGASGLFF
TGTGCCAGCAGGGCAGGGGCTAGCGGGCTGTTTTTT
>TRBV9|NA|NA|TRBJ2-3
CASSVVEGGDTQYF
TGTGCCAGCAGCGTAGTAGAGGGGGGAGATACGCAGTATTTT
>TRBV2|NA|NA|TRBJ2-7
CASRGRGYEQYF
TGTGCCAGCAGGGGTCGTGGGTACGAGCAGTACTTC
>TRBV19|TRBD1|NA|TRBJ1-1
CANRGQGNTEAFF
TGTGCCAACCGAGGACAGGGTAACACTGAAGCTTTCTTT
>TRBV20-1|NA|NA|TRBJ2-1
CSAWSPTGKSYNEQFF
TGCAGTGCTTGGAGCCCCACAGGGAAGTCCTACAATGAGCAGTTCTTC
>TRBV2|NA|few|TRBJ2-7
CASIVVGSEQYF
TGTGCCAGCATTGTCGTCGGTAGCGAGCAGTACTTC
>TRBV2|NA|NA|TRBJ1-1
CASSGLPHHLGTEAFF
TGTGCCAGCAGTGGTCTTCCCCATCATTTGGGAACTGAAGCTTTCTTT
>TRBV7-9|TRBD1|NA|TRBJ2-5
CASSLEGTALETQYF
TGTGCCAGCAGCTTAGAGGGGACAGCCTTGGAGACCCAGTACTTC
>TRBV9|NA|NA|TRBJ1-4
CASRGTKVEKLFF
TGTGCCAGCAGAGGAACCAAGGTAGAAAAACTGTTTTTT
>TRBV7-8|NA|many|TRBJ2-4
CASSLFTGAKNIQYF
TGTGCCAGCAGCTTATTTACGGGAGCCAAAAACATTCAGTACTTC
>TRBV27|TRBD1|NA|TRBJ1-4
CASSSGQENNEKLFF
TGTGCCAGCAGTTCAGGACAGGAAAACAATGAAAAACTGTTTTTT
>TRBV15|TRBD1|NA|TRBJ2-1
CATSRTGQGRVTEQFF
TGTGCCACCAGCAGGACTGGACAGGGAAGGGTTACTGAGCAGTTCTTC
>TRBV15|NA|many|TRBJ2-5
CATSRRQWETQYF
TGTGCCACCAGCAGGAGGCAGTGGGAGACCCAGTACTTC
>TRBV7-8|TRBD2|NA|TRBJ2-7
CASSSRGGGTEQYF
TGTGCCAGCAGCTCACGCGGGGGGGGAACCGAGCAGTACTTC
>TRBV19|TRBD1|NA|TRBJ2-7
CASSPGQGGRQYF
TGTGCCAGTAGTCCGGGACAGGGGGGTCGGCAGTACTTC
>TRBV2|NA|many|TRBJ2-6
CASSDSGANVLTF
TGTGCCAGCAGCGACTCTGGGGCCAACGTCCTGACTTTC
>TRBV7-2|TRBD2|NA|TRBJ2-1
CASSGLAWSGDEQFF
TGTGCCAGCAGCGGACTAGCCTGGAGTGGCGACGAGCAGTTCTTC
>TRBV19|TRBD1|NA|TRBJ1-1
CASSKDRMGTEAFF
TGTGCCAGTAGTAAGGACAGGATGGGCACTGAAGCTTTCTTT
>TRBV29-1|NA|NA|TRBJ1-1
CSVDGGDTEAFF
TGCAGCGTTGACGGGGGGGACACTGAAGCTTTCTTT
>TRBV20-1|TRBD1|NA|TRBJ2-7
CSARGQESYEQYF
TGCAGTGCTAGGGGACAGGAATCCTACGAGCAGTACTTC
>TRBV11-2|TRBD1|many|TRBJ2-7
CASSLDPAGQGYEQYF
TGTGCCAGCAGCTTAGATCCCGCGGGACAGGGTTACGAGCAGTACTTC
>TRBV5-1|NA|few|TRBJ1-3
CASSFLPPGAALIGNTIYF
TGCGCCAGCAGCTTCCTACCTCCGGGAGCTGCCTTGATAGGAAACACCATATATTTT
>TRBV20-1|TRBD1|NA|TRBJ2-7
CSANDRGQGYEQYF
TGCAGTGCTAACGACAGGGGGCAAGGCTACGAGCAGTACTTC
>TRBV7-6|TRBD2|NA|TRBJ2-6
CASSSTAGVSGANVLTF
TGTGCCAGCAGCTCCACAGCGGGAGTCTCTGGGGCCAACGTCCTGACTTTC
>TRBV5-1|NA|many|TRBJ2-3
CASSLPGIDTQYF
TGCGCCAGCAGCTTGCCAGGGATAGATACGCAGTATTTT
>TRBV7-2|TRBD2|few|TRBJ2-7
CASSTRTSGSYEQYF
TGTGCCAGCAGCACCAGGACTAGCGGCTCCTACGAGCAGTACTTC
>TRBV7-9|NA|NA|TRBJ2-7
CASSFSGPTYEQYF
TGTGCCAGCAGCTTCTCCGGGCCCACCTACGAGCAGTACTTC
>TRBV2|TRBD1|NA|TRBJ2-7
CASSVLGQGTKEQYF
TGTGCCAGCAGTGTCCTGGGACAGGGGACTAAAGAGCAGTACTTC
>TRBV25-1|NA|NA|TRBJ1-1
CASRGGLIPEAFF
TGTGCCAGCAGAGGGGGTCTAATCCCTGAAGCTTTCTTT
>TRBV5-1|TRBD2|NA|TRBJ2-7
CASSLAGTSYEQYF
TGCGCCAGCAGCTTAGCGGGGACCTCCTACGAGCAGTACTTC
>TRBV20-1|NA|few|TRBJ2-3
CSAREVGGSTDTQYF
TGCAGTGCTAGAGAGGTGGGCGGTAGCACAGATACGCAGTATTTT
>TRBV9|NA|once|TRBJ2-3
CASSVGPASSTDTQYF
TGTGCCAGCAGCGTAGGTCCAGCTTCGAGCACAGATACGCAGTATTTT
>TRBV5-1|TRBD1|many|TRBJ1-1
CASSSTGGGMNTEAFF
TGCGCCAGCAGCTCGACAGGGGGCGGGATGAACACTGAAGCTTTCTTT
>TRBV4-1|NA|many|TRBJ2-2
CASSLAGLGELFF
TGCGCCAGCAGCCTGGCCGGACTCGGGGAGCTGTTTTTT
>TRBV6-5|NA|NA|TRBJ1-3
CASSYGISGNTIYF
TGTGCCAGCAGTTACGGGATCTCTGGAAACACCATATATTTT
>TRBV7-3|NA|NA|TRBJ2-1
CASSSQDNEQFF
TGTGCCAGCAGCTCACAGGATAATGAGCAGTTCTTC
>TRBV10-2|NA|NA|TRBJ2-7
CASSFTTETYEQYF
TGTGCCAGCAGCTTTACTACAGAGACCTACGAGCAGTACTTC
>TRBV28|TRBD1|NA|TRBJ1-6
CASSLTGVSFTPLHF
TGTGCCAGCAGCCTTACAGGGGTTAGTTTTACACCCCTCCACTTT
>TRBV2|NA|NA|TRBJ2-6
CASSEVDSSGANVLTF
TGTGCCAGCAGTGAGGTTGACAGCTCCGGGGCCAACGTCCTGACTTTC
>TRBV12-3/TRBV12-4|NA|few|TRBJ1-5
CASSSNLGNQPQHF
TGTGCCAGCAGTTCAAACTTGGGCAATCAGCCCCAGCATTTT
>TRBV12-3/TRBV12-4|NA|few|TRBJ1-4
CASRVVRGKLFF
TGTGCCAGCAGGGTAGTACGGGGAAAACTGTTTTTT
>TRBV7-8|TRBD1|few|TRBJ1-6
CASTLRGQGISPLHF
TGTGCCAGCACCCTCCGGGGACAGGGGATTTCACCCCTCCACTTT
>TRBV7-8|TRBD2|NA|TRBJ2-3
CASSLAGTRSDTQYF
TGTGCCAGCAGCTTAGCCGGGACTAGGTCCGATACGCAGTATTTT
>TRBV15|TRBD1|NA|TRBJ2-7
CATSSSTGTGEYEQYF
TGTGCCACCAGCAGCTCAACCGGGACAGGGGAGTACGAGCAGTACTTC
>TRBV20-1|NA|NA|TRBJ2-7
CSARDLGYEQYF
TGCAGTGCTAGAGATTTAGGGTACGAGCAGTACTTC
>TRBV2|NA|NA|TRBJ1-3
CASSVHDGNTIYF
TGTGCCAGCAGTGTTCATGATGGAAACACCATATATTTT
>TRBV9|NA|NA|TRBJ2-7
CASSVAAVPLYEQYF
TGTGCCAGCAGCGTAGCTGCGGTTCCCTTGTACGAGCAGTACTTC
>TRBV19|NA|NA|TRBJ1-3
CASSARSGNTIYF
TGTGCCAGTAGTGCCCGCTCTGGAAACACCATATATTTT
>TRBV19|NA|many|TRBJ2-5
CASSIEGGGETQYF
TGTGCCAGTAGTATCGAGGGGGGCGGGGAGACCCAGTACTTC
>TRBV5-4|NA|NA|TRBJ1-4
CASSFQTFGEKLFF
TGTGCCAGCAGCTTCCAGACATTCGGCGAAAAACTGTTTTTT
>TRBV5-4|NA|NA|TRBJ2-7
CAMEGDFSYEQYF
TGTGCCATGGAAGGGGACTTCTCCTACGAGCAGTACTTC
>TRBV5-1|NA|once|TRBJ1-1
CASSRRQGDTEAFF
TGCGCCAGCAGCCGTCGCCAGGGAGACACTGAAGCTTTCTTT
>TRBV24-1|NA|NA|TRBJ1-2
CATSPPTDSYGYTF
TGTGCCACCAGTCCTCCGACAGACAGCTATGGCTACACCTTC